Following are 19 T cell receptor beta chains from one sample sequenced in a study of cytomegalovirus exposure and HLA in healthy donors. Profiling relied on immunoSEQ multiplex PCR, and the TCRdb table lists in-frame clones only, not all of them. The sample lists 150,000 to 200,000 clones; approximately 80% were seen once. Sample: PBMCs. The origin of the receptors is a man aged 25-40 years in good health and CMV-seropositive.

This sequence joins TRBV11-2 and TRBJ2-3, with D perhaps TRBD2 (6 bases). There are 16 residues in the CDR3. V lost 0 bases and J lost 2, with 12 bases in between. CDR1 and CDR2 (germline): SGHAT, FQNNGV. The CDR3 DNA sequence: TGTGCCAGCAGCTTAGACGCGGGGTCTGTCACAGATACGCAGTATTTT. Amino acids: CASSLDAGSVTDTQYF.

The CDR3: CASSATEGTAYNEQFF. The CDR3 DNA follows: TGTGCCAGCAGCGCGACGGAGGGGACAGCCTACAATGAGCAGTTCTTC. The V and J genes are TRBV9 and TRBJ2-1; D may be TRBD1 (7 bases). V was shortened by 3 bases and J by 2 bases, with 15 bases between the two germline ends. There are 16 residues in the CDR3. Germline lookup yields CDR1 SGDLS and CDR2 YYNGEE.

The V and J genes are TRBV23-1 and TRBJ2-7; D gene uncertain. TRBV23-1 carries the ORF label, with uncertain function. The V end lost 7 bases, the J end lost 1 base, and 5 bases lay between the germline ends. CDR3 length equals 11 residues. The CDR3 loop reads CASTGSYEQYF. The CDR3, as DNA: TGCGCCAGCACCGGTTCCTACGAGCAGTACTTC.

This chain connects TRBV9 to TRBJ2-7; 10 bases match TRBD2. CDR3 size: 15 residues. CDR1 and CDR2 from the germline V gene are SGDLS and YYNGEE. Trimming took 1 base from V and 1 from J; bases not matched to a gene: 2. Here the CDR3 DNA reads TGTGCCAGCAGCGTAACTAGCGGGGCATCCTACGAGCAGTACTTC. Its translation: CASSVTSGASYEQYF.

The chain is built from TRBV29-1 and TRBJ1-2; weak D call: TRBD1 (5 bases). The CDR3 consists of 14 residues. CDR1 and CDR2 from the germline V gene are SQVTM and ANQGSEA. Trimming took off 2 bases at V and 2 bases at J, with 12 bases between the two ends. CDR3 sequence reads: CSVETGGANYGYTF. The CDR3 DNA reads TGCAGCGTTGAAACGGGGGGAGCCAACTATGGCTACACCTTC.

The chain links TRBV6-9 to TRBJ1-5, with TRBD1 matching over 9 bases. Trimming took 7 bases from V and 2 from J; bases not matched to a gene: 6. This CDR3 region has 15 residues. CDR1 is MNHGY, CDR2 SVAAGI, per germline. The CDR3, as DNA: TGTGCCAGCATCTCCGGGACAGGGTGCAATCAGCCCCAGCATTTT. Residues: CASISGTGCNQPQHF.

Points on this clone: The junction departs from the called germline gene at one end, perhaps through a read error. In the same sample, other DNA sequences code for this CDR3. V gene TRBV4-1 combines with J gene TRBJ2-5, with TRBD2 matching 13 bases. There are 17 residues in the CDR3. CDR1 and CDR2 from the germline V gene are MGHRA and YSYEKL. For the CDR3, the DNA is TGCGCCAGCAGCCAGCCTAGGACTAGCGGGGGCCTGGAGACCCAATACTTC. Translated, it gives CASSQPRTSGGLETQYF.

The genes are TRBV4-1 and TRBJ2-3, with 16 bases fitting TRBD2. CDR1 is MGHRA, CDR2 YSYEKL, per germline. V gave up 0 bases and J gave up 4 bases; unmatched junction bases: 7. CDR3 length: 19 residues. The CDR3 region is CASSQEPGLAGGRSDTQYF. In nucleotides, the CDR3 is TGCGCCAGCAGCCAAGAGCCGGGACTAGCGGGGGGGCGGTCAGATACGCAGTATTTT.

The CDR3 loop reads CAWSPRVNNEKLFF. The CDR3 coding sequence is TGTGCCTGGAGTCCCCGAGTTAATAATGAAAAACTGTTTTTT. The chain combines TRBV30 with TRBJ1-4, with D unclear. V dropped 2 bases and J dropped 4 bases, with 11 bases sitting between them. Germline V gene sequence: CDR1 GTSNPN, CDR2 SVGIG (reference sequence). There are 14 residues in the CDR3.

V is TRBV6-4 and J is TRBJ2-1; no clear D gene. The V end was cut by 6 bases, the J end by 4 bases, with 7 bases between. This CDR3 contains 12 residues. Germline-derived CDR1 and CDR2 are MRHNA and SNTAGT. The CDR3 spells CASRSSYNEQFF. The CDR3 DNA follows: TGTGCCAGCAGGTCCTCGTACAATGAGCAGTTCTTC.

Ten or more counts support this clone. The chain links TRBV4-2 to TRBJ2-7; 11 bases match TRBD1. CDR3 length: 16 amino acids. Germline CDR1 and CDR2: LGHNA and YNFKEQ. Unmatched junction bases numbered 4, after V lost 0 bases and J lost 3 bases. Here the CDR3 reads CASSQDPGTGGYEQYF. In nucleotides, the CDR3 is TGTGCCAGCAGCCAAGATCCCGGGACAGGGGGCTACGAGCAGTACTTC.

The chain recombines TRBV9 with TRBJ2-1; D is uncertain. Germline lookup yields CDR1 SGDLS and CDR2 YYNGEE. This CDR3 comprises 12 residues. The V end was cut by 0 bases, the J end by 5 bases, with 3 bases between. The CDR3: CASSVEHNEQFF. The CDR3 DNA is TGTGCCAGCAGCGTAGAGCACAATGAGCAGTTCTTC.

The chain uses TRBV7-9 and TRBJ1-1; D is possibly TRBD1 (5 bases). The germline V gene encodes CDR1 SEHNR and CDR2 FQNEAQ (reference sequence). The CDR3 contains 14 residues. V was clipped by 8 bases and J by 2 bases, with 15 bases between them. CDR3 region: CASRSGGGNTEAFF. CDR3 nucleotide sequence: TGTGCCAGCCGCTCCGGGGGAGGAAACACTGAAGCTTTCTTT. The whole variable domain, remainder taken from reference TRBV7-9 and TRBJ1-1, is DTGVSQNPRHKITKRGQNVTFRCDPISEHNRLYWYRQTLGQGPEFLTYFQNEAQLEKSRLLSDRFSAERPKGSFSTLEIQRTEQGDSAMYLCASRSGGGNTEAFFGQGTRLTVV.

The chain is built from TRBV4-1 and TRBJ1-2; possibly TRBD1 for D (6 bases). The CDR3 sequence is 17 residues long. Germline lookup yields CDR1 MGHRA and CDR2 YSYEKL. V lost 3 bases to trimming and J lost 4 bases, with 21 bases between them. CDR3 bases: TGCGCCAGCAGCCACCCTCCGCTAGGGGGTAATTTCTATGGCTACACCTTC. Its protein is CASSHPPLGGNFYGYTF.

V and J are TRBV19 and TRBJ2-2, with 8 bases that match TRBD1. CDR1 LNHDA and CDR2 SQIVND come from the germline V gene (reference sequence). V was clipped by 10 bases and J by 3 bases; unmatched bases: 7. The CDR3 is 14 amino acids. In DNA, the CDR3 is TGTGCCACCGGACAGGGAGGAGACACCGGGGAGCTGTTTTTT. Translation gives CATGQGGDTGELFF.

This chain links TRBV9 with TRBJ2-5; the match to TRBD1 covers 9 bases. This CDR3 is 19 amino acids long. V was pared by 0 bases and J by 0 bases, with 12 bases of the junction left unmatched. CDR1 SGDLS and CDR2 YYNGEE come from the germline V gene. The CDR3 is CASSVGISYGTGYQETQYF. The DNA of the CDR3 is TGTGCCAGCAGCGTAGGGATAAGTTACGGGACAGGGTACCAAGAGACCCAGTACTTC.

The chain recombines TRBV7-2 with TRBJ2-2, with 7 nucleotides matching TRBD2. V trimming: 7 bases; J trimming: 7 bases; junction bases outside the gene matches: 12. The CDR3 loop spans 15 amino acids. CDR1 and CDR2 from the germline V gene are SGHTA and FQGNSA. CDR3 DNA: TGTGCCAGCACCCAACAGGAGCGGGGTATCGGGGAGCTGTTTTTT. Translated, it gives CASTQQERGIGELFF.

The chain joins TRBV4-3 to TRBJ2-7; D gene ambiguous. Germline CDR1 LGHNA, CDR2 YSLEER. V was clipped by 0 bases and J by 3 bases, with 15 bases between them. This CDR3 is built from 16 residues. For the CDR3, the DNA is TGCGCCAGCAGCCAAGAAGCACCCAGGTTTGGCTACGAGCAGTACTTC. This sequence encodes CASSQEAPRFGYEQYF.

In its sample, this clone was seen once. The chain joins TRBV7-2 to TRBJ2-3, with TRBD2 matching 9 bases. The CDR3 totals 15 residues. In germline, CDR1 is SGHTA, CDR2 FQGNSA. Trimming removed 5 bases from V and 2 bases from J; junction bases left unmatched: 5. The DNA for the CDR3 is TGTGCCAGCAGCCCGCGGGGGGGGTACACAGATACGCAGTATTTT. Protein sequence: CASSPRGGYTDTQYF.